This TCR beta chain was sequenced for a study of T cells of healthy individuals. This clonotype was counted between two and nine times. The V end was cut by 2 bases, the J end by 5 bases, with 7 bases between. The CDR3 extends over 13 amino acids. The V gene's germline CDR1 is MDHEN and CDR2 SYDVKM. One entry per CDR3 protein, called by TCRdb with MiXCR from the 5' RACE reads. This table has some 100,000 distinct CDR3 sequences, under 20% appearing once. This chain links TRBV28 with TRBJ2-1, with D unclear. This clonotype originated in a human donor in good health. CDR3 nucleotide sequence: TGTGCCAGCAGTTTAGATCGGGACAATGAGCAGTTCTTC. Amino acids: CASSLDRDNEQFF.